This TCR beta chain is drawn from a study of blood T cell repertoires in COVID-19. Study at large: Acute-phase and convalescent COVID-19 samples originated in the United States, Italy and Spain. T cells, B-cell-depleted T cells, or PBMCs provided the cDNA or gDNA that served as material.

How the authors handled the data: The authors estimated nucleated cell counts from reference gene primer amplification. Using immunoSEQ multiplex PCR, the repertoire was profiled, and TCRdb retains in-frame clones only, with some absent. That table is the source of V, J and clone size, and D and trimming were worked out from the DNA. The table records 150,000 to 200,000 clones, 70% to 80% of them present only once. J was trimmed by 4 bases and V by 2 bases; bases with no gene match: 8. The germline gives CDR1 SGHAT, CDR2 FQDESV (reference sequence). The CDR3 is 16 residues long. The sample was peripheral blood. J is TRBJ1-5 and V is TRBV11-1, with TRBD1 identical over 7 bases. The receptor was isolated from a man aged 50 to 59 who had recovered from COVID-19. CDR3 protein: CASSLKPDRSNQPQHF. The CDR3 bases are TGTGCCAGCAGCTTAAAACCGGACAGGTCTAATCAGCCCCAGCATTTT.